A selection of T cell receptor beta chains follows, all from one sample in a study of metastatic and nonmetastatic thyroid tumors. TCRdb re-analyzed the PCR reads through MiXCR. The profile shows roughly 40,000 clones, 20% to 25% of them singletons. The sequenced sample consisted of tumor tissue. The origin of the receptors is a female donor with papillary thyroid cancer or a benign thyroid nodule (not recorded which). Some clones in this sample may be carry-over from other donors' samples. Each CDR3 is given with its conserved first and last residue. The order of the fields is clone size, J gene, D gene, V gene, CDR3 length, CDR3 DNA, CDR3 protein. A D gene is named only where the DNA matches it firmly. Clone size is given for some rows only: seen once, a few or many times, or a class if the clone is expanded.

many	TRBJ1-1	.	TRBV12-5	14	TGTGCTAGTGGACTAGGAGGGGACTCCACTGAAGCTTTCTTT	CASGLGGDSTEAFF
many	TRBJ1-5	.	TRBV2	16	TGTGCCAGCAGTGAGACTCAGGGGTACGGCAATCAGCCCCAGCATTTT	CASSETQGYGNQPQHF
medium-sized	TRBJ2-7	TRBD2	TRBV27	15	TGTGCCAGCAGTACCCCCGCGGGGGGCACATACGAGCAGTACTTC	CASSTPAGGTYEQYF
.	TRBJ2-3	TRBD1	TRBV6-8	14	TGTGCCAGCACCCAAGGGACAGGGACAGATACGCAGTATTTT	CASTQGTGTDTQYF
many	TRBJ1-1	.	TRBV6-1	13	TGTGCCAGCAGGGTAAACAGGAACACTGAAGCTTTCTTT	CASRVNRNTEAFF
many	TRBJ2-7	.	TRBV20-1	15	TGCAGTGCTAGAGAAACGGGGGCAGGCCCGGCGGAGCAGTACTTC	CSARETGAGPAEQYF
few	TRBJ2-2	.	TRBV11-1	17	TGTGCCAGCAGCTATTTCTTAGGAGGGATTAACGCCGGGGAGCTGTTTTTT	CASSYFLGGINAGELFF
few	TRBJ1-4	.	TRBV2	15	TGTGCCAGCAGTCCGGTGAGAGTCTTACTTGAAAAACTGTTTTTT	CASSPVRVLLEKLFF
few	TRBJ2-7	.	TRBV10-1	15	TGCGCCAGCAGTGAGGGTGGCGGAGTACCCTACGAGCAGTACTTC	CASSEGGGVPYEQYF
.	TRBJ1-2	.	TRBV20-1	15	TGCAGTGCCACGAACCACAGGGAGCGCAACTATGGCTACACCTTC	CSATNHRERNYGYTF